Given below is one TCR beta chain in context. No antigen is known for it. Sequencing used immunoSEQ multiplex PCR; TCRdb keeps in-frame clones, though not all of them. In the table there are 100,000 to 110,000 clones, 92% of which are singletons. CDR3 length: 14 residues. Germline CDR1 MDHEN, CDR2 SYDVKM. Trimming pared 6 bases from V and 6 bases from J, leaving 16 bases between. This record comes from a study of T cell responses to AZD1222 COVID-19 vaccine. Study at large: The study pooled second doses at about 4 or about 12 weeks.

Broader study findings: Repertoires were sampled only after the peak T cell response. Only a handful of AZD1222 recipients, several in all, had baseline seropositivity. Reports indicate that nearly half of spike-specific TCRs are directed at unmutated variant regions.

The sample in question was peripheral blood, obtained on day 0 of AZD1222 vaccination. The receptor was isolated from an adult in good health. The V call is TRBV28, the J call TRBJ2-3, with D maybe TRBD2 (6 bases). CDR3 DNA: TGTGCCAGCAGCTCAACTAGCAATCTCGATACGCAGTATTTT. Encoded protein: CASSSTSNLDTQYF.